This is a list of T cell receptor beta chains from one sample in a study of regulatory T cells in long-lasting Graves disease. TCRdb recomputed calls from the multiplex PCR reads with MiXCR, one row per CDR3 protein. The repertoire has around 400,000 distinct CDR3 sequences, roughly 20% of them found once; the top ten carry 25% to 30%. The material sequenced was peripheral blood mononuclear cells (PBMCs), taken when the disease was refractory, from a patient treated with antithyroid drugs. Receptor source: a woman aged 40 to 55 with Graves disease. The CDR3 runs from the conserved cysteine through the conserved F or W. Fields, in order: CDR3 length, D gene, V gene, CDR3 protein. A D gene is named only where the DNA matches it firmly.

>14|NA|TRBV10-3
CAISGKKLNTEAFF
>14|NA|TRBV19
CASKHTGMDTEAFF
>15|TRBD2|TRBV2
CASRALGLDSYEQYF
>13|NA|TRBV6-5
CASSYSSGNTIYF
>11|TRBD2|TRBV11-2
CASTSAETQYF
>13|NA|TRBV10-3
CAISDTGVPEAFF
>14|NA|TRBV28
CASSPLEVNQPQHF
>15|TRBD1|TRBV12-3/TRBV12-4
CASSHRQGRRTEAFF
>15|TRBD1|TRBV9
CASSVGQGAINEQFF
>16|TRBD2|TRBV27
CASSLTLAGTTETQYF
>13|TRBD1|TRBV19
CTSSRQGDYGYTF
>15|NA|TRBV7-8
CASSSTSGGSYGYTF
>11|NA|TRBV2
CATTRTGELFF
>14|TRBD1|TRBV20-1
CSARETGTDIEAFF
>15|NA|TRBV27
CASGTAPYRADTQYF
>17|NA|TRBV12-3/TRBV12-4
CASSPRGAGLSEETQYF
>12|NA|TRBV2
CASRGESETQYF
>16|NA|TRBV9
CASSVASNRVNTEAFF
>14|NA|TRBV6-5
CASSLTRVNTEAFF
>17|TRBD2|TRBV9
CASSEGLAGGYQETQYF
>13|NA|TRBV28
CASSLWTDSPLHF
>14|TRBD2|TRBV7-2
CASSPGLALETQYF
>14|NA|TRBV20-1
CSASSRRSGNTIYF
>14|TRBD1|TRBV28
CASSSGQDKNIQYF
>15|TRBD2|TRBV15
CATSSAGGVSYEQYF
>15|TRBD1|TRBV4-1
CASSQPGQGTYEQYF
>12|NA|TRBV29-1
CSVESSRYGYTF
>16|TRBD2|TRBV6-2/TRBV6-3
CASMRSSGRAYNEQFF
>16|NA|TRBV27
CASSLTWRDSYNEQFF
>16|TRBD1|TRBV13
CASSAPGTGGFETQYF
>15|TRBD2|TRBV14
CASSQASGRWYEQYF